What follows describes a single TCR beta chain. Assay: immunoSEQ multiplex PCR; the TCRdb copy retains only in-frame clones and omits some. The sample contains 150,000 to 190,000 clones, 90% of which appear only once. These data are taken from a study of T cell responses to AZD1222 COVID-19 vaccine. Germline V gene sequence: CDR1 SNHLY, CDR2 FYNNEI. The CDR3 loop spans 13 amino acids. V lost 6 bases and J lost 4, with 13 bases in between. The sequences come from peripheral blood, collected 28 days after the second AZD1222 dose. This clonotype originated in an adult who received the AZD1222 COVID-19 vaccine. The gene calls are TRBV2 and TRBJ2-7, with D possibly being TRBD1 or TRBD2 (5 bases each). The CDR3 coding sequence is TGTGCCAGCAGATTGGGACCCCAATACGAGCAGTACTTC. It is translated as CASRLGPQYEQYF.